A selection of T cell receptor beta chains follows, all from one sample in a study of identical twins. TCRdb recomputed calls from the 5' RACE reads with MiXCR, one row per CDR3 protein. The sample carries around 690,000 distinct CDR3 sequences, about 20% recorded once. The same data also went into a second study, on T cells expressing NK-cell markers.

Sequencing was carried out using PBMCs. Receptors were obtained from a woman younger than 30 in good health. Each CDR3 is given with its conserved first and last residue. The order of the fields is clone size, V gene, D gene, J gene, CDR3 DNA, CDR3 protein. The D gene is left open where the match is weak. Some rows mark clone size as missing; the rest say once, few, many or name a class of expanded clone.

>few|TRBV20-1|NA|TRBJ2-7
TGCAGTGCTAGTTCTAGGAGTGGCCCGATCCCCGCCGAGCAGTACTTC
CSASSRSGPIPAEQYF
>many|TRBV10-3|TRBD2|TRBJ2-5
TGTGCCATCAGTGACCCGATGGGACTAGCGGGAGTTGGAGAGACCCAGTACTTC
CAISDPMGLAGVGETQYF
>NA|TRBV20-1|NA|TRBJ2-7
TGCAGTGCTAGAGATTTGGACGGGAACTACGAGCAGTACTTC
CSARDLDGNYEQYF
>few|TRBV5-5|NA|TRBJ2-7
TGTGCCAGCAGCTTGAGGCTCTACCCCTACGAGCAGTACTTC
CASSLRLYPYEQYF
>NA|TRBV7-2|TRBD1|TRBJ2-1
TGTGCCAGCAGCTTAAAGGGTCGGGACAGAGGCCATGAGCAGTTCTTC
CASSLKGRDRGHEQFF
>few|TRBV18|NA|TRBJ1-2
TGTGCCAGCTCACCTGGGCCCTGGCGGGGTGGCTACACCTTC
CASSPGPWRGGYTF
>NA|TRBV24-1|NA|TRBJ2-1
TGTGCCACCAGTGATCCAACTAGCAATGAGCAGTTCTTC
CATSDPTSNEQFF
>few|TRBV9|TRBD2|TRBJ2-5
TGTGCCAGCAGCGGATCTATAGCGGGGGGGCCCGGAGAGACCCAGTACTTC
CASSGSIAGGPGETQYF
>once|TRBV12-3/TRBV12-4|NA|TRBJ2-4
TGTGCCAGCAGTTACAGGGCGACAATAGCCAAAAACATTCAGTACTTC
CASSYRATIAKNIQYF
>NA|TRBV5-1|TRBD2|TRBJ2-1
TGCGCCAGCAGCTTGGTCCCCGCCACGGGGGGGACCAATGAGCAGTTCTTC
CASSLVPATGGTNEQFF
>few|TRBV7-2|TRBD2|TRBJ2-1
TGTGCCAGCAGCTCCCATAGCGGGAGGGGGGTAGGTGAGCAGTTCTTC
CASSSHSGRGVGEQFF
>NA|TRBV10-2|NA|TRBJ1-5
TGCGCCAAGACGGATAGCAATCAGCCCCAGCATTTT
CAKTDSNQPQHF
>few|TRBV10-1|NA|TRBJ2-7
TGCGCCAGCAGCGACTTAGCCGGCGCGGCTGTCCACGAGCAGTACTTC
CASSDLAGAAVHEQYF
>NA|TRBV7-8|NA|TRBJ1-2
TGTGCCAGCAGCCGGGGGGGGACTTATGGCTACACCTTC
CASSRGGTYGYTF
>NA|TRBV20-1|TRBD2|TRBJ2-3
TGCAGTGCCGCCCGACTAGCTCCTGATACGCAGTATTTT
CSAARLAPDTQYF
>many|TRBV12-3/TRBV12-4|NA|TRBJ2-1
TGTGCCAGCACCGAGGGAGGAAATGAGCAGTTCTTC
CASTEGGNEQFF
>many|TRBV12-3/TRBV12-4|NA|TRBJ2-3
TGTGCCAGCAGTATCCTGGCGGATACGCAGTATTTT
CASSILADTQYF
>few|TRBV5-5|TRBD2|TRBJ2-2
TGTGCCAGCGCGGGAGTAATCACCGGGGAGCTGTTTTTT
CASAGVITGELFF
>NA|TRBV7-2|NA|TRBJ2-1
TGTGCCAGCAGCTTACGTGGCCGTAGATCCAATGAGCAGTTCTTC
CASSLRGRRSNEQFF
>NA|TRBV27|NA|TRBJ1-1
TGTGCCAGCAGTTCCGGGACAACGAACACTGAAGCTTTCTTT
CASSSGTTNTEAFF
>once|TRBV12-3/TRBV12-4|TRBD2|TRBJ2-7
TGTGCCAGCACCAGCGGGAGGTTGAACGAGCAGTACTTC
CASTSGRLNEQYF
>few|TRBV10-3|TRBD1|TRBJ1-6
TGTGCCATCAGTACAGGGGGAGAAAATTCACCCCTCCACTTT
CAISTGGENSPLHF
>many|TRBV10-3|NA|TRBJ2-7
TGTGCCACCCAACTAGGGGGGGGATACGAGCAGTACTTC
CATQLGGGYEQYF
>few|TRBV20-1|TRBD1|TRBJ2-7
TGCAGTGCCACCAAGGGACAGGGGTTCTACGAGCAGTACTTC
CSATKGQGFYEQYF